This T cell receptor (beta chain) is from a study of beta chain features in type 1 diabetes. Study conclusions and caveats: The study found that naive, central memory and Treg TCRB repertoires appeared more similar in patients than in healthy donors. Patients with Type 1 diabetes showed moderately but significantly shorter TCRB CDR3s in all four CD4+ subsets. PCR could preferentially amplify shorter templates, alike in patients and controls.

The authors took one heparinised blood draw, averaging about 116 mL, from each donor. Using CD45RO/CCR7/CD25/CD127/CD95/CD27, CD4+ naive, central memory, regulatory and stem cell-like memory cells were sorted. Germline V lookup: CDR1 MNHEY, CDR2 SVGAGI. CDR3 size: 12 residues. V gave up 4 bases and J gave up 5 bases, with 8 bases separating them. Expressed TCRB transcripts were sequenced because the entire RNA isolate underwent reverse transcription. Repertoires were generated with immunoSEQ multiplex PCR, while TCRdb's copy carries only in-frame clones and drops some. The sample carries more than 250,000 clones, approximately 25% recorded once. This clone was detected only a few times. What it recognizes is unknown.

The source of this sequence is a woman in her 30s with type 1 diabetes. The sample comprised naive CD4+ T cells from blood. The chain joins TRBV6-5 to TRBJ2-5; D gene uncertain. The CDR3 DNA sequence: TGTGCCAGCAGTTTTACCGGGGAGACCCAGTACTTC. The encoded protein is CASSFTGETQYF.